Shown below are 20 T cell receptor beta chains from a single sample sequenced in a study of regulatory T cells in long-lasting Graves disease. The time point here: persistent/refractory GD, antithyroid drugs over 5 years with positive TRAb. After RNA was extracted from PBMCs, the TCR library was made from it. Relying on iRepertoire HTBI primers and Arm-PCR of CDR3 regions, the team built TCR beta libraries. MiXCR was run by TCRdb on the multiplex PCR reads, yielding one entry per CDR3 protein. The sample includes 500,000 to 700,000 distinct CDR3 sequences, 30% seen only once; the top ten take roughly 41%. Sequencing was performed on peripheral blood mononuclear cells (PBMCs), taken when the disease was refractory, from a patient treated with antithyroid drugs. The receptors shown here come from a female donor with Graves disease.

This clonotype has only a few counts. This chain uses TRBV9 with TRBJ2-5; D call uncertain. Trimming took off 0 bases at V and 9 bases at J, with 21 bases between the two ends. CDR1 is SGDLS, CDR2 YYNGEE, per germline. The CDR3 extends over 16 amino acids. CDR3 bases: TGTGCCAGCAGCGTAGCCGACGGATCAAGTTTATGGCCCCAGTACTTC. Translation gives CASSVADGSSLWPQYF.

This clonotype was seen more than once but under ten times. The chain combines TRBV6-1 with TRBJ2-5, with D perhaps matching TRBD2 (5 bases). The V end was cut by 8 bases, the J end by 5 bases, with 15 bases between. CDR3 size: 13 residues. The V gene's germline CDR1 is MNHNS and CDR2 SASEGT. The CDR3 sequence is CASEGSRAETQYF. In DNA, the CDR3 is TGTGCCAGCGAGGGCTCCCGGGCGGAGACCCAGTACTTC.

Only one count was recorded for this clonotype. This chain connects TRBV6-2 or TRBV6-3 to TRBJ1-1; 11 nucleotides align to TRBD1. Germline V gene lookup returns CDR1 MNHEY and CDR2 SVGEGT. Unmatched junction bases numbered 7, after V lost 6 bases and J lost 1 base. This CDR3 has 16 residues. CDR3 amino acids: CASSFGQGAGNTEAFF. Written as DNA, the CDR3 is TGTGCCAGCAGCTTCGGACAGGGGGCTGGGAACACTGAAGCTTTCTTT.

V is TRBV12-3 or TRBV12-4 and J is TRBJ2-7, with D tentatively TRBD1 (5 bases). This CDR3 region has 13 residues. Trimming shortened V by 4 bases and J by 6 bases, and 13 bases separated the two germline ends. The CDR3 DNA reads TGTGCCAGCAGTTCGGACACGGGCGGCGAGCAGTACTTC. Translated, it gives CASSSDTGGEQYF.

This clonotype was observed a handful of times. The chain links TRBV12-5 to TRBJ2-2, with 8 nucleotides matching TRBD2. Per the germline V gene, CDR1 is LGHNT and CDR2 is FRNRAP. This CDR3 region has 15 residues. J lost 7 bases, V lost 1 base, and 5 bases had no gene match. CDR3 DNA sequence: TGTGCTAGTGGTTTGGCCGGCGGGGGGCACGGGGAGCTGTTTTTT. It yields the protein CASGLAGGGHGELFF. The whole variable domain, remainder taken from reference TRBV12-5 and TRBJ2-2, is DARVTQTPRHKVTEMGQEVTMRCQPILGHNTVFWYRQTMMQGLELLAYFRNRAPLDDSGMPKDRFSAEMPDATLATLKIQPSEPRDSAVYFCASGLAGGGHGELFFGEGSRLTVL.

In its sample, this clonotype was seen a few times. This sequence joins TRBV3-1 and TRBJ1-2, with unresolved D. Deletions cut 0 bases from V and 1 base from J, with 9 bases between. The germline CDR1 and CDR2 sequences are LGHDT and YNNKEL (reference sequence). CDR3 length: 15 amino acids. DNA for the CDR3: TGTGCCAGCAGCCAAGATTTACGGGGTAACTATGGCTACACCTTC. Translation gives CASSQDLRGNYGYTF.

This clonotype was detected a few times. The CDR3 loop reads CASSSTRLTGELFF. In DNA form, the CDR3 reads TGTGCCAGCAGCTCGACTAGACTCACCGGGGAGCTGTTTTTT. The chain couples TRBV7-6 to TRBJ2-2; D possibly corresponds to TRBD2 (6 bases). Germline CDR1 reads SGHVS; CDR2 reads FNYEAQ. V gave up 4 bases and J gave up 4 bases, with 10 bases separating them. The CDR3 runs 14 residues.

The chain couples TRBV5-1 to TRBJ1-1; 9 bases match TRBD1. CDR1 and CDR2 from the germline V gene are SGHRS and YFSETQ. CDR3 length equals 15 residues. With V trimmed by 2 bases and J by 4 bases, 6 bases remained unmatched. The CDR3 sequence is CASSLRTGAGTEAFF. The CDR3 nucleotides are TGCGCCAGCAGCTTAAGGACAGGGGCAGGCACTGAAGCTTTCTTT.

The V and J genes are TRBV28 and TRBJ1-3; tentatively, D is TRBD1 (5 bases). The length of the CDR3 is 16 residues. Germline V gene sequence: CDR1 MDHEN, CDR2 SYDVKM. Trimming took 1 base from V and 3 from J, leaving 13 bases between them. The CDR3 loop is CASSLLLGPHGNTIYF. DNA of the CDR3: TGTGCCAGCAGTTTATTACTGGGGCCCCATGGAAACACCATATATTTT. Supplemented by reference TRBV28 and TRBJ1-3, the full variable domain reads DVKVTQSSRYLVKRTGEKVFLECVQDMDHENMFWYRQDPGLGLRLIYFSYDVKMKEKGDIPEGYSVSREKKERFSLILESASTNQTSMYLCASSLLLGPHGNTIYFGEGSWLTVV.

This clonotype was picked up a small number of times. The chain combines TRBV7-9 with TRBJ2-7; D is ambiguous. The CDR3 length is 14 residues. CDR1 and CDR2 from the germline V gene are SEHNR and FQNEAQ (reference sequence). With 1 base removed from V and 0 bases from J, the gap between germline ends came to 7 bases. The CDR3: CASSLGAVSYEQYF. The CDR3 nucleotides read TGTGCCAGCAGCTTAGGCGCGGTCTCCTACGAGCAGTACTTC.

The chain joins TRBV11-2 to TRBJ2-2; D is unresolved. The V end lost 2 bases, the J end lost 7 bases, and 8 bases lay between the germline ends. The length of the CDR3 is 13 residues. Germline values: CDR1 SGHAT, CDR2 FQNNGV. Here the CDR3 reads CASSLLVDGELFF. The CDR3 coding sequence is TGTGCCAGCAGCTTATTAGTGGACGGGGAGCTGTTTTTT.

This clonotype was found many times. The CDR3 region has the DNA TGTGCCGGAGCTGGGGTGTATGGCTACACCTTC. Protein sequence: CAGAGVYGYTF. V usage is TRBV28 and J usage is TRBJ1-2, with D hard to call. CDR1 is MDHEN, CDR2 SYDVKM, per germline. The CDR3 is 11 residues long. V dropped 11 bases and J dropped 5 bases, with 12 bases sitting between them.

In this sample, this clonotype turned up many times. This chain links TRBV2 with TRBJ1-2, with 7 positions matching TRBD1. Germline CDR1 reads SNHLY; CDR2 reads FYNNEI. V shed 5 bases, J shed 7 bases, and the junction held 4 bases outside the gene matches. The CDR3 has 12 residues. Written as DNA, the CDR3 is TGTGCCAGCAGTAGGGGGCTCGGTGGCTACACCTTC. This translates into CASSRGLGGYTF.

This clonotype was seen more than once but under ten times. For the CDR3, the DNA is TGTGCCAGCAGTTTATGGGGGGGGGCGGACTATGGCTACACCTTC. It yields the protein CASSLWGGADYGYTF. The rearrangement joins TRBV27 to TRBJ1-2; TRBD1 might be the D (6 bases). This CDR3 region has 15 residues. Germline V lookup: CDR1 MNHEY, CDR2 SMNVEV (reference sequence). Trimming took 1 base from V and 3 from J, leaving 12 bases between them.

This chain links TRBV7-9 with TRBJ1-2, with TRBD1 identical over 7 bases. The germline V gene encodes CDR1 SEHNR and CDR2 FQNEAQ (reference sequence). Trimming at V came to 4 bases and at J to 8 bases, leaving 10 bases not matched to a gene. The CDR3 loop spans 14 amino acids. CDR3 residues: CASSWGGGGIGYTF. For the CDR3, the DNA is TGTGCCAGCAGCTGGGGGGGAGGGGGCATCGGCTACACCTTC.

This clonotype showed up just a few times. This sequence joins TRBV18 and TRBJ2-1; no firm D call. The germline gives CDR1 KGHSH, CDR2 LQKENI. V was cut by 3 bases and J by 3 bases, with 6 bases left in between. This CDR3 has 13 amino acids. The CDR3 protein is CASSPGLYNEQFF. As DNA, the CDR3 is TGTGCCAGCTCACCGGGTCTCTACAATGAGCAGTTCTTC.

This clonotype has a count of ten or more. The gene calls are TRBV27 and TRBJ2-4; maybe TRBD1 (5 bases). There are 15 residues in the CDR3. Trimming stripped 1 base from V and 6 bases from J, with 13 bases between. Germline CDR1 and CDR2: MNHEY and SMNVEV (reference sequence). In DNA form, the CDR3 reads TGTGCCAGCAGTTTATTTGGCAGGGTATTAAACATTCAGTACTTC. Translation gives CASSLFGRVLNIQYF.

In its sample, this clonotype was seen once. The CDR3 sequence: CSATAGNTIYF. CDR3 nucleotide sequence: TGCAGTGCGACAGCTGGAAACACCATATATTTT. V gene TRBV20-1 combines with J gene TRBJ1-3, with a weak D call TRBD1 (5 bases). Germline V gene sequence: CDR1 DFQATT, CDR2 SNEGSKA (reference sequence). This CDR3 region has 11 residues. The V end was cut by 6 bases, the J end by 2 bases, with 5 bases between.

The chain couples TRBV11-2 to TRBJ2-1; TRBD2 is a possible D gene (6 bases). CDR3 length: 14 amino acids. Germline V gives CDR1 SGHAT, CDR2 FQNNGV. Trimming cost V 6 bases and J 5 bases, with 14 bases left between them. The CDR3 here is CASSHPGLNNEQFF. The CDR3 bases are TGTGCCAGCAGTCACCCGGGACTTAACAATGAGCAGTTCTTC.

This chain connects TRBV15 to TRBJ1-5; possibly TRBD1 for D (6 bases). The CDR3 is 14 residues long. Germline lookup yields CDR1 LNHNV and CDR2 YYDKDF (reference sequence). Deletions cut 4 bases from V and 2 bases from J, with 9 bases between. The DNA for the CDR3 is TGTGCCACCAGCATAGGACAGCGCAATCAGCCCCAGCATTTT. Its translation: CATSIGQRNQPQHF.